This TCR beta chain was identified during a study of read filtering for tumor transcriptome and immune sequencing. Molecular barcoded adaptors covering alpha/delta and beta/gamma chains were used on about 0.4 ug RNA. MiXCR was run by TCRdb on the reads, yielding one entry per CDR3 protein. The sample has roughly 130,000 distinct CDR3 sequences, 13% seen once; the top ten hold roughly 11%. Regarding the study as a whole: About 81.9% of IR-seq clonotypes had a single read, yet these held approximately 4% of reads.

Per germline, CDR1 MDHEN and CDR2 SYDVKM. Trimming shortened V by 0 bases and J by 8 bases, and 10 bases separated the two germline ends. This CDR3 is built from 14 residues. This clonotype was seen at least ten times. Antigen: not known. Material for sequencing was a population of CD138-negative cells sorted from bone marrow. The source is a donor over 35 with multiple myeloma. V is TRBV28 and J is TRBJ1-4; a possible D gene is TRBD1 (5 bases). CDR3 amino acids: CASSLWTVKEKLFF. The CDR3 DNA is TGTGCCAGCAGTTTATGGACAGTCAAAGAAAAACTGTTTTTT.